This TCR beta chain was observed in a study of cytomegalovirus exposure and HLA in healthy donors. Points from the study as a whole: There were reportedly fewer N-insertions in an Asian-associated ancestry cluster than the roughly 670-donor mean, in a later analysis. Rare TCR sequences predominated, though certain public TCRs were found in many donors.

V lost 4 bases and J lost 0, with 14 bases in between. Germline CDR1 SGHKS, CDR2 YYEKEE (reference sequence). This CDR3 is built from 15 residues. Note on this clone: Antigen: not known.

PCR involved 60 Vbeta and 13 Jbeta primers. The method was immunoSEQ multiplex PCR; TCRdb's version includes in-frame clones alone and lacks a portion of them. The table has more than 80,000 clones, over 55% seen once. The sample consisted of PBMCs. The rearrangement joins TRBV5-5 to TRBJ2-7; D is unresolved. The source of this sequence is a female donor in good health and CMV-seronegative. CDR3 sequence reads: CASSGPGRSSYEQYF. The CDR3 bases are TGTGCCAGCAGCGGTCCCGGAAGGAGCTCCTACGAGCAGTACTTC.